One sample yielded the 13 T cell receptor beta chains listed below, sequenced in a study of blood T cell repertoires in COVID-19. Profiled with immunoSEQ multiplex PCR; TCRdb holds only in-frame clones, not every one. This repertoire shows roughly 59,000 clones, around 73% found once; its top ten account for around 12%. Sequenced: peripheral blood. Receptor source: a man older than 75 with acute or convalescent COVID-19.

The CDR3 bases are TGTGCCTGGTCCGGGACTAGCGGGAGAGCGAACACCGGGGAGCTGTTTTTT. Its protein product is CAWSGTSGRANTGELFF. This chain links TRBV30 with TRBJ2-2; 14 bases map to TRBD2. The CDR3 has 17 residues. V lost 5 bases to trimming and J lost 0 bases; unmatched junction nucleotides: 5. Germline lookup yields CDR1 GTSNPN and CDR2 SVGIG (reference sequence).

The genes are TRBV6-1 and TRBJ2-7, with 9 nucleotides matching TRBD1. V dropped 3 bases and J dropped 6; count of bases not matched to a gene: 6. In germline, CDR1 is MNHNS, CDR2 SASEGT. The CDR3 covers 14 residues. The CDR3 reads CASSDPGQGSEQYF. As DNA, the CDR3 is TGTGCCAGCAGTGACCCGGGACAGGGCTCCGAGCAGTACTTC.

The chain is built from TRBV9 and TRBJ2-2, with D possibly TRBD1 on 6 matching bases. This CDR3 spans 16 amino acids. Germline-derived CDR1 and CDR2 are SGDLS and YYNGEE. Trimming removed 4 bases from V and 0 bases from J, with 13 bases in between. Here the CDR3 reads CASSPRQETNTGELFF. The CDR3 nucleotides read TGTGCCAGCAGCCCTCGACAGGAAACGAACACCGGGGAGCTGTTTTTT.

A few counts support this clone. This rearrangement joins TRBV27 to TRBJ2-7, with 10 positions matching TRBD2. This CDR3 has 17 residues. Looked up from germline, CDR1 is MNHEY and CDR2 is SMNVEV (reference sequence). V shed 2 bases, J shed 1 base, and the junction held 8 bases outside the gene matches. The CDR3 DNA reads as TGTGCCAGCAGTTTACGGGCTAGCGGGAGTGGGTCCTACGAGCAGTACTTC. Translation: CASSLRASGSGSYEQYF.

The chain uses TRBV6-5 and TRBJ2-7, with 7 bases lining up with TRBD1. Losses at the gene ends were 8 bases for V and 0 bases for J; bases not matched to a gene: 4. The CDR3 spans 13 residues. Germline values: CDR1 MNHEY, CDR2 SVGAGI. Written as DNA, the CDR3 is TGTGCCAGCGAGGACAGGTCCTCCTACGAGCAGTACTTC. The encoded protein is CASEDRSSYEQYF.

This chain links TRBV18 with TRBJ1-2; D remains unclear. V was pared by 3 bases and J by 4 bases, with 12 bases between. Germline V CDR1 and CDR2: KGHSH, LQKENI. The CDR3 is 14 residues long. DNA for the CDR3: TGTGCCAGCTCACCCCTGGCTGGGAGCTATGGCTACACCTTC. This codes for CASSPLAGSYGYTF.

The table lists this clone with a count of one. This CDR3 reads CASSPRREGYNEQFF. For the CDR3, the DNA is TGTGCCAGCTCACCTAGGCGGGAGGGCTACAATGAGCAGTTCTTC. V gene TRBV18 combines with J gene TRBJ2-1; 9 nucleotides line up with TRBD2. Losses at the gene ends were 3 bases for V and 3 bases for J; bases not matched to a gene: 3. Per the germline V gene, CDR1 is KGHSH and CDR2 is LQKENI. This CDR3 is 15 amino acids long.

V usage is TRBV6-5 and J usage is TRBJ2-4; D is unresolved. This CDR3 is built from 12 residues. Looked up from germline, CDR1 is MNHEY and CDR2 is SVGAGI. With 4 bases removed from V and 8 bases from J, the gap between germline ends came to 9 bases. CDR3 DNA: TGTGCCAGCAGTTCTCCTAATCACATTCAGTACTTC. It encodes CASSSPNHIQYF.

The chain links TRBV3-1 (or the pseudogene TRBV3-2) to TRBJ2-1; the match to TRBD1 covers 7 bases. V lost 4 bases and J lost 0; bases outside the gene matches: 9. Germline V gives CDR1 LGHDT, CDR2 YNNKEL (reference sequence). CDR3 length: 17 amino acids. The DNA for the CDR3 is TGTGCCAGCAGCCGCACCGGGACAGTGAGCTCCTACAATGAGCAGTTCTTC. Its translation is CASSRTGTVSSYNEQFF.

CDR3 sequence: CASSLQGAFYNEQFF. CDR3 in DNA: TGTGCCAGCAGCCTACAGGGGGCCTTTTACAATGAGCAGTTCTTC. V usage is TRBV7-3 and J usage is TRBJ2-1; 9 bases fit TRBD1. Trimming cost V 5 bases and J 4 bases; bases outside gene matches: 6. Germline V gives CDR1 SGHTA, CDR2 FQGTGA. This CDR3 contains 15 residues.

The V gene is TRBV28, the J gene TRBJ1-1; 9 bases match TRBD1. Germline CDR1 is MDHEN and CDR2 is SYDVKM. Unmatched junction bases numbered 8, after V lost 3 bases and J lost 9 bases. The CDR3 spans 14 residues. CDR3 sequence: CASSFSSGQGKAFF. The CDR3 DNA reads TGTGCCAGCAGTTTCAGTTCGGGACAGGGTAAAGCTTTCTTT.

The chain joins TRBV30 to TRBJ2-3; D call uncertain. The CDR3 extends over 12 amino acids. V gave up 4 bases and J gave up 2 bases, with 7 bases separating them. Germline CDR1 reads GTSNPN; CDR2 reads SVGIG (reference sequence). CDR3 DNA: TGTGCCTGGAACCAAGCCACAGATACGCAGTATTTT. It encodes CAWNQATDTQYF.

The chain combines TRBV2 with TRBJ1-5; 8 nucleotides line up with TRBD1. The CDR3 consists of 14 residues. J was trimmed by 7 bases and V by 5 bases; bases with no gene match: 7. Germline CDR1 SNHLY, CDR2 FYNNEI. CDR3 DNA: TGTGCCAGCAGTCCGGACAGGGTTGGGCAGCCCCAGCATTTT. Encoded protein: CASSPDRVGQPQHF.